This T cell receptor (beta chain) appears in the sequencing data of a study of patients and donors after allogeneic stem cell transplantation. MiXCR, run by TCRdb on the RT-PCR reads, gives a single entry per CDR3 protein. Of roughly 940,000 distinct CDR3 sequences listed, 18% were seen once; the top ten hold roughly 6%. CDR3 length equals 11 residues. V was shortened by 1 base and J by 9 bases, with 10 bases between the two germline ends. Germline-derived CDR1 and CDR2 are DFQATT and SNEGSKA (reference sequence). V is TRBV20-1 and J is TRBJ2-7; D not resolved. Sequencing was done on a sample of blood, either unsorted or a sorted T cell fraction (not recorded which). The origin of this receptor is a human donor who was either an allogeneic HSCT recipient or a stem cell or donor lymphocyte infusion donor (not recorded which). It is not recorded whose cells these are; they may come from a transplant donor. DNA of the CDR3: TGCAGTGCTAGAGGAAGGTCTGGGCAGTACTTC. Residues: CSARGRSGQYF.